In its sample, the clone carrying this T cell receptor beta chain was seen many times. The antigen remains unidentified. Every patient had bone marrow sampled while the disease was active. Germline CDR1 reads KGHSH; CDR2 reads LQKENI. Trimming pared 6 bases from V and 7 bases from J, leaving 16 bases between. The CDR3 has 14 residues. From about 0.4 ug of RNA, a library with molecular barcoded alpha/delta and beta/gamma adaptors was made. MiXCR, applied by TCRdb to the reads, yields one record per CDR3 protein. The sample gives approximately 57,000 distinct CDR3 sequences, 9% to 15% of which show up once; 16% is in the top ten. This specimen comes from a study of read filtering for tumor transcriptome and immune sequencing. The wider study: Among patients, roughly 17 were male and some 15 female, aged about 47 to 80 (mean around 68). About 8 patients were R-ISS I, some 16 were R-ISS II, six or seven were R-ISS III.

Study-level results: RNA-seq captured clonotypes less deeply and reliably than IR-seq.

The gene calls are TRBV18 and TRBJ1-5; D unclear. The sample comprised a population of CD138-negative cells sorted from bone marrow. This clonotype was sampled from a donor at least 40 years old with multiple myeloma. This chain's CDR3 is CASSHSIKGQPQHF. The CDR3 DNA reads as TGTGCCAGCTCCCATTCCATTAAGGGCCAGCCCCAGCATTTT.